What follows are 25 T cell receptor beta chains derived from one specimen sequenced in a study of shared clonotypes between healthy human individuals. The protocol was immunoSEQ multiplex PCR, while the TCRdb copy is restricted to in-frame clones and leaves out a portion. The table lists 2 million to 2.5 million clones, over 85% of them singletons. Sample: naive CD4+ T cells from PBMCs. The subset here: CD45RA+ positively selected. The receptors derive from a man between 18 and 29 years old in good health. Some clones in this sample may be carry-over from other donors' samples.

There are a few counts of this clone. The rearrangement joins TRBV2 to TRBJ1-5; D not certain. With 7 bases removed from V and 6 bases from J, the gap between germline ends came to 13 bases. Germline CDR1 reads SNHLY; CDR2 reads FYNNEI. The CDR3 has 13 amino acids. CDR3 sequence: CASMGTWSQPQHF. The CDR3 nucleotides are TGTGCCAGCATGGGAACCTGGAGTCAGCCCCAGCATTTT. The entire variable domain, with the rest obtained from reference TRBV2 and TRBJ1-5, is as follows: EPEVTQTPSHQVTQMGQEVILRCVPISNHLYFYWYRQILGQKVEFLVSFYNNEISEKSEIFDDQFSVERPDGSNFTLKIRSTKLEDSAMYFCASMGTWSQPQHFGDGTRLSIL.

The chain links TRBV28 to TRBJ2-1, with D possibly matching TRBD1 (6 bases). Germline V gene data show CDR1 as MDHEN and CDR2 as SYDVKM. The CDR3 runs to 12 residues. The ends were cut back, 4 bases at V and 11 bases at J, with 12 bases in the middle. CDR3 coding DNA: TGTGCCAGCAGTTCCGGACAGACCAAGCAGTTCTTC. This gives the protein CASSSGQTKQFF.

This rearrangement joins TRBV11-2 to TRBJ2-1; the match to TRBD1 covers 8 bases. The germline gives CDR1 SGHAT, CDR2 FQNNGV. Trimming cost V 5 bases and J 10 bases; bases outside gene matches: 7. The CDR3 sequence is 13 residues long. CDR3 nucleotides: TGTGCCAGCAGCACCGAAGGACAGGGAGAGCAGTTCTTC. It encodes CASSTEGQGEQFF. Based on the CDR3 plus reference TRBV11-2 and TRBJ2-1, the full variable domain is EAGVAQSPRYKIIEKRQSVAFWCNPISGHATLYWYQQILGQGPKLLIQFQNNGVVDDSQLPKDRFSAERLKGVDSTLKIQPAKLEDSAVYLCASSTEGQGEQFFGPGTRLTVL.

CDR3 sequence reads: CASSVPRRGRGYNEQYF. CDR3 nucleotides: TGTGCCAGCAGCGTCCCCCGGCGGGGCAGGGGTTACAACGAGCAGTACTTC. The chain carries TRBV7-8 and TRBJ2-7; the D gene could be TRBD1 or TRBD2 (6 bases each). The germline gives CDR1 SGHVS, CDR2 FQNEAQ. V gave up 5 bases and J gave up 5 bases, with 25 bases separating them. This CDR3 contains 17 residues. The variable domain in full, completed from reference TRBV7-8 and TRBJ2-7, reads GAGVSQSPRYKVAKRGQDVALRCDPISGHVSLFWYQQALGQGPEFLTYFQNEAQLDKSGLPSDRFFAERPEGSVSTLKIQRTQQEDSAVYLCASSVPRRGRGYNEQYFGPGTRLTVT.

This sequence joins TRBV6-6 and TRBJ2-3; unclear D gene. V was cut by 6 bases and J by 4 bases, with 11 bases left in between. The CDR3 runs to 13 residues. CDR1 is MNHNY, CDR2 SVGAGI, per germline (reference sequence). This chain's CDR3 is CASRLWLADTQYF. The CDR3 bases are TGTGCCAGCAGATTATGGTTGGCAGATACGCAGTATTTT.

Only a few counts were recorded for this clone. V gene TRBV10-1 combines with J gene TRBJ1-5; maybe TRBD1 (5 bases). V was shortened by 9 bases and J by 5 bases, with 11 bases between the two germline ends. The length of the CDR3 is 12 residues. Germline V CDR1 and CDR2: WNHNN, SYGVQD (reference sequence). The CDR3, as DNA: TGCGCCAGGACCCCGGGGCATCAGCCCCAGCATTTT. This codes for CARTPGHQPQHF.

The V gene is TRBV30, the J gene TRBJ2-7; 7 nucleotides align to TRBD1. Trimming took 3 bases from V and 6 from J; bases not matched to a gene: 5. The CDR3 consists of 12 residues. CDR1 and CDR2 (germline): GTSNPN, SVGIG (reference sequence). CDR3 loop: CAWRETGIEQYF. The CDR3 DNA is TGTGCCTGGAGAGAGACAGGGATCGAGCAGTACTTC.

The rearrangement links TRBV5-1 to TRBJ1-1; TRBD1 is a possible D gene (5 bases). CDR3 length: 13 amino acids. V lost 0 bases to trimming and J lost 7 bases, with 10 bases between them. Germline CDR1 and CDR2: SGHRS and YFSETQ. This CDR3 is CASSLGLGGEAFF. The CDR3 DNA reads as TGCGCCAGCAGCTTGGGACTGGGGGGTGAAGCTTTCTTT.

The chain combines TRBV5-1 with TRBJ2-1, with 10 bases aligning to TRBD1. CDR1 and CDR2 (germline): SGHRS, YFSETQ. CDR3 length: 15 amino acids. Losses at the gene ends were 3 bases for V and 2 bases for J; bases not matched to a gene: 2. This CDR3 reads CASSSDRGTYNEQFF. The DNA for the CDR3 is TGCGCCAGCAGCTCGGACAGGGGGACCTACAATGAGCAGTTCTTC.

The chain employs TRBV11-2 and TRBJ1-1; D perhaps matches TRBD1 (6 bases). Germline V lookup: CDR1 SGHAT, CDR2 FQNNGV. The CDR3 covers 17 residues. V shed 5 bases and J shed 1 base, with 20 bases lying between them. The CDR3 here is CASSPGRATGRNTEAFF. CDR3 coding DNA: TGTGCCAGCAGCCCAGGTCGGGCGACAGGCCGGAACACTGAAGCTTTCTTT.

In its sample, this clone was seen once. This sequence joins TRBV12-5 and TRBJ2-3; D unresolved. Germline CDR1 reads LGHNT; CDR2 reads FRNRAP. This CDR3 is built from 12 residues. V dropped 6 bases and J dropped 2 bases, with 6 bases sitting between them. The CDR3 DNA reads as TGTGCTAGTGGCCCTACCACAGATACGCAGTATTTT. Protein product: CASGPTTDTQYF.

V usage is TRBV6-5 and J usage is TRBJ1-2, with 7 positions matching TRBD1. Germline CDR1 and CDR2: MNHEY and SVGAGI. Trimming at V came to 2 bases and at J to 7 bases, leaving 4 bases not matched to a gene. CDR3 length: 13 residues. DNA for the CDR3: TGTGCCAGCAGTTACACTGGACAGGTTGGCTACACCTTC. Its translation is CASSYTGQVGYTF.

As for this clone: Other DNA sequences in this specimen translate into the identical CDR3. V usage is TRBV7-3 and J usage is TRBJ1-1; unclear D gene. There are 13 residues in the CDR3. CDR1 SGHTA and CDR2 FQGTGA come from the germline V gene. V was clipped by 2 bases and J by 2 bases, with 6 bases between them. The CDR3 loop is CASSLELNTEAFF. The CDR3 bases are TGTGCCAGCAGCTTAGAGCTAAACACTGAAGCTTTCTTT.

The CDR3 here is CASSPVPPVIQANEKLFF. As DNA, the CDR3 is TGTGCCAGTAGTCCCGTGCCCCCCGTGATCCAAGCTAATGAAAAACTGTTTTTT. J is TRBJ1-4 and V is TRBV19; D unresolved. This CDR3 comprises 18 residues. Trimming removed 5 bases from V and 3 bases from J, with 22 bases in between. Germline V gene data show CDR1 as LNHDA and CDR2 as SQIVND (reference sequence).

Here the CDR3 DNA reads TGCAGTGCTGCACAAAACGGATATTACTTC. Its translation is CSAAQNGYYF. V usage is TRBV20-1 and J usage is TRBJ2-5; D gene ambiguous. CDR1 is DFQATT and CDR2 is SNEGSKA in the germline V gene (reference sequence). CDR3 length: 10 residues. V was cut by 5 bases and J by 14 bases, with 15 bases left in between.

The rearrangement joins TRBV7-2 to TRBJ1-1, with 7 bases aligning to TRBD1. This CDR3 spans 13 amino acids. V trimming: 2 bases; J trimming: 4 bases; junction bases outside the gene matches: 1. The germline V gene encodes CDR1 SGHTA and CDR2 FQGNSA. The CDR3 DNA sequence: TGTGCCAGCAGCTTAAAGGGGGCCACTGAAGCTTTCTTT. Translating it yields CASSLKGATEAFF.

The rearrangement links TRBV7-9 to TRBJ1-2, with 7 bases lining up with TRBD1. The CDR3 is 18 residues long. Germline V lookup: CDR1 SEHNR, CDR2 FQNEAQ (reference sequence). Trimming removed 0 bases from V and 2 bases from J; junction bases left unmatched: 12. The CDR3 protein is CASSLATRTGLLNYGYTF. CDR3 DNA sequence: TGTGCCAGCAGCTTAGCCACGAGGACAGGTCTCTTAAACTATGGCTACACCTTC.

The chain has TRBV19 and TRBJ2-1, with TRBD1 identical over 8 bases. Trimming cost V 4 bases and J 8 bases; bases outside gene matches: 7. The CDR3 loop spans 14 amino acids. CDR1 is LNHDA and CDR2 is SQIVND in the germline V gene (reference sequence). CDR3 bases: TGTGCCAGTAGTACTAGGACAGGGTTGGATGAGCAGTTCTTC. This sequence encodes CASSTRTGLDEQFF.

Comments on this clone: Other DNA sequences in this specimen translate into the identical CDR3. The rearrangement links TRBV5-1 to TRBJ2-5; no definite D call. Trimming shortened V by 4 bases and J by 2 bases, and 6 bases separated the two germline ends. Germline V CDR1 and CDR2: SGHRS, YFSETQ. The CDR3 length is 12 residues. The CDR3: CASSPPQETQYF. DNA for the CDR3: TGCGCCAGCAGCCCGCCTCAAGAGACCCAGTACTTC.

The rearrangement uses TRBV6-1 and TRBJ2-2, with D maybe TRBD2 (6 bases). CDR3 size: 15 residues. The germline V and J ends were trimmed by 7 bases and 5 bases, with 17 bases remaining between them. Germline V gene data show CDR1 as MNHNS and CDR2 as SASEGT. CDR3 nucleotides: TGTGCCAGCAACTTACAAGTCCGGGGGACCGGGGAGCTGTTTTTT. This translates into CASNLQVRGTGELFF.

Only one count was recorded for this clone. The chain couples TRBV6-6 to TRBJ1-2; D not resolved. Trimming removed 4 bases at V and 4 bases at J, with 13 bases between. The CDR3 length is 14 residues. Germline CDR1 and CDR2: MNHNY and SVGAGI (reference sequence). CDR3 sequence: CASSSVSDIYGYTF. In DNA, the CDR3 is TGTGCCAGCAGTTCAGTCAGCGACATCTATGGCTACACCTTC.

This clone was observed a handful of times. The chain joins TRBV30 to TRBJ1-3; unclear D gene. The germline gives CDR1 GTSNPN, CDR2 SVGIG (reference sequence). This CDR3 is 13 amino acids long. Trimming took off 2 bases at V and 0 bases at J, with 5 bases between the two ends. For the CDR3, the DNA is TGTGCCTGGAGTAAGAGCTCTGGAAACACCATATATTTT. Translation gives CAWSKSSGNTIYF.

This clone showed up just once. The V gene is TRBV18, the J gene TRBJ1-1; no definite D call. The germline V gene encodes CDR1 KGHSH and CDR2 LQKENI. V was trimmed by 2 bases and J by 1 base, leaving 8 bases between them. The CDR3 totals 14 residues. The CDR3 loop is CASSPKEANTEAFF. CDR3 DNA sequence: TGTGCCAGCTCACCAAAGGAGGCGAACACTGAAGCTTTCTTT.

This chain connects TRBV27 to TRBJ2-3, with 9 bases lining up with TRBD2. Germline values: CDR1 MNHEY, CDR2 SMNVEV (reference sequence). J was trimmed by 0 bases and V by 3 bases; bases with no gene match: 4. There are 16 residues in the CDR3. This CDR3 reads CASSLTSGPSTDTQYF. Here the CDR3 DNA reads TGTGCCAGCAGTTTGACTAGCGGACCTAGCACAGATACGCAGTATTTT.

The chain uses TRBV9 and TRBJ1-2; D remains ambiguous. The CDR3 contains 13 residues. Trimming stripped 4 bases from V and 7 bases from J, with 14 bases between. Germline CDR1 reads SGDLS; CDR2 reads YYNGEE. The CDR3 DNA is TGTGCCAGCAGCTACAGCTCAGGTGGTGGCTACACCTTC. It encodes CASSYSSGGGYTF.